Listed below are T cell receptor beta chains from one sample, sequenced in a study of blood T cell repertoires in COVID-19. Assay: immunoSEQ multiplex PCR; the TCRdb copy retains only in-frame clones and omits some. This table holds about 120,000 clones, around three quarters found once. Material: peripheral blood. The receptors derive from a woman older than 75 with acute or convalescent COVID-19. CDR3s include the opening cysteine and the closing phenylalanine or tryptophan. Fields, in order: D gene, clone size, V gene, J gene, CDR3 protein, CDR3 DNA. The D gene is left open where the match is weak. Rows give clone size only sometimes, using once, few, many, or a class for an expanded clone.

d_call: -
clone_size: -
v_call: TRBV19
j_call: TRBJ1-1
cdr3_aa: CASTSMRRATEAFF
cdr3_nt: TGTGCCAGTACCTCGATGAGGAGGGCCACTGAAGCTTTCTTT

d_call: TRBD2
clone_size: -
v_call: TRBV4-1
j_call: TRBJ2-3
cdr3_aa: CASSQEASGLSTDTQYF
cdr3_nt: TGCGCCAGCAGCCAAGAGGCTAGCGGGCTTAGCACAGATACGCAGTATTTT

d_call: -
clone_size: -
v_call: TRBV4-3
j_call: TRBJ1-5
cdr3_aa: CASSQVPGHSNQPQHF
cdr3_nt: TGCGCCAGCAGCCAAGTTCCAGGGCATAGCAATCAGCCCCAGCATTTT

d_call: -
clone_size: -
v_call: TRBV5-6
j_call: TRBJ2-5
cdr3_aa: CASSLAGQPPKETQYF
cdr3_nt: TGTGCCAGCAGCTTGGCTGGACAGCCACCGAAAGAGACCCAGTACTTC

d_call: -
clone_size: -
v_call: TRBV15
j_call: TRBJ2-3
cdr3_aa: CATSRMSTRASDTQYF
cdr3_nt: TGTGCCACCAGCAGAATGTCTACTAGGGCCTCAGATACGCAGTATTTT

d_call: TRBD1
clone_size: few
v_call: TRBV19
j_call: TRBJ2-2
cdr3_aa: CASRIQGVAWTGELFF
cdr3_nt: TGTGCCAGTAGGATCCAGGGGGTGGCGTGGACCGGGGAGCTGTTTTTT

d_call: TRBD2
clone_size: -
v_call: TRBV5-6
j_call: TRBJ2-1
cdr3_aa: CASSSGLARETSSYNEQFF
cdr3_nt: TGTGCCAGCAGCTCGGGACTAGCGAGGGAGACTAGCTCCTACAATGAGCAGTTCTTC

d_call: -
clone_size: -
v_call: TRBV29-1
j_call: TRBJ1-1
cdr3_aa: CSVGGQFNTEAFF
cdr3_nt: TGCAGCGTTGGCGGACAGTTTAACACTGAAGCTTTCTTT

d_call: TRBD2
clone_size: -
v_call: TRBV6-2/TRBV6-3
j_call: TRBJ2-7
cdr3_aa: CASSQRDLREQYF
cdr3_nt: TGTGCCAGCAGCCAGCGGGATCTGAGGGAGCAGTACTTC

d_call: TRBD2
clone_size: -
v_call: TRBV14
j_call: TRBJ2-1
cdr3_aa: CASSQDKWGGENEQFF
cdr3_nt: TGTGCCAGCAGCCAAGATAAATGGGGGGGTGAGAATGAGCAGTTCTTC

d_call: TRBD2
clone_size: -
v_call: TRBV12-5
j_call: TRBJ2-3
cdr3_aa: CASGLMASGTIADTQYF
cdr3_nt: TGTGCTAGTGGTTTGATGGCTAGCGGGACAATTGCAGATACGCAGTATTTT

d_call: TRBD2
clone_size: -
v_call: TRBV5-1
j_call: TRBJ2-1
cdr3_aa: CASSSLAGGHNEQFF
cdr3_nt: TGCGCCAGCAGCTCCTTAGCGGGGGGACACAATGAGCAGTTCTTC

d_call: TRBD2
clone_size: -
v_call: TRBV7-3
j_call: TRBJ2-5
cdr3_aa: CASSLTGGAVETQYF
cdr3_nt: TGTGCCAGCAGCTTAACGGGAGGGGCCGTGGAGACCCAGTACTTC

d_call: -
clone_size: once
v_call: TRBV19
j_call: TRBJ1-4
cdr3_aa: CASSIGRTATNEKLFF
cdr3_nt: TGTGCCAGTAGTATCGGCAGGACTGCAACTAATGAAAAACTGTTTTTT

d_call: -
clone_size: -
v_call: TRBV6-1
j_call: TRBJ2-2
cdr3_aa: CATWTVSNTGELFF
cdr3_nt: TGTGCCACCTGGACAGTTTCGAACACCGGGGAGCTGTTTTTT

d_call: TRBD2
clone_size: -
v_call: TRBV11-2
j_call: TRBJ2-5
cdr3_aa: CASSLQGGWETQYF
cdr3_nt: TGTGCCAGCAGCTTACAGGGAGGGTGGGAGACCCAGTACTTC

d_call: -
clone_size: -
v_call: TRBV4-2
j_call: TRBJ1-1
cdr3_aa: CASSPGESARRTEAFF
cdr3_nt: TGTGCCAGCAGCCCGGGAGAGTCAGCCCGTCGGACTGAAGCTTTCTTT

d_call: -
clone_size: -
v_call: TRBV7-9
j_call: TRBJ2-2
cdr3_aa: CASSLQDGNTGELFF
cdr3_nt: TGTGCCAGCAGCTTACAAGATGGCAACACCGGGGAGCTGTTTTTT

d_call: TRBD2
clone_size: -
v_call: TRBV7-9
j_call: TRBJ2-1
cdr3_aa: CASSLALAGAYNEQFF
cdr3_nt: TGTGCCAGCAGCTTAGCCCTAGCGGGGGCCTACAATGAGCAGTTCTTC

d_call: -
clone_size: once
v_call: TRBV6-5
j_call: TRBJ1-5
cdr3_aa: CASTPGQFRNQPQHF
cdr3_nt: TGTGCCAGCACCCCCGGACAGTTTCGCAATCAGCCCCAGCATTTT

d_call: -
clone_size: -
v_call: TRBV21-1
j_call: TRBJ2-3
cdr3_aa: CASSKKRTSGGTDTQYF
cdr3_nt: TGTGCCAGCAGCAAAAAAAGGACTAGCGGGGGCACAGATACGCAGTATTTT

d_call: TRBD1
clone_size: -
v_call: TRBV12-3/TRBV12-4
j_call: TRBJ1-1
cdr3_aa: CASSLADRAAFF
cdr3_nt: TGTGCCAGCAGTTTAGCCGACAGGGCAGCTTTCTTT

d_call: TRBD2
clone_size: -
v_call: TRBV5-1
j_call: TRBJ2-2
cdr3_aa: CASSLGLAGGTGELFF
cdr3_nt: TGCGCCAGCAGCTTAGGACTAGCGGGAGGAACCGGGGAGCTGTTTTTT

d_call: -
clone_size: -
v_call: TRBV9
j_call: TRBJ2-3
cdr3_aa: CASSNLGAGTTDTQYF
cdr3_nt: TGTGCCAGCAGTAATCTTGGGGCGGGGACCACAGATACGCAGTATTTT

d_call: -
clone_size: -
v_call: TRBV30
j_call: TRBJ1-1
cdr3_aa: CAWSVDTNTEAFF
cdr3_nt: TGTGCCTGGAGTGTAGACACCAACACTGAAGCTTTCTTT

d_call: TRBD2
clone_size: -
v_call: TRBV29-1
j_call: TRBJ2-3
cdr3_aa: CSATPGGDTQYF
cdr3_nt: TGCAGCGCTACTCCGGGGGGGGATACGCAGTATTTT

d_call: TRBD1
clone_size: -
v_call: TRBV6-2/TRBV6-3
j_call: TRBJ1-3
cdr3_aa: CASSSPGQASGNTIYF
cdr3_nt: TGTGCCAGCAGTTCCCCTGGACAGGCGTCTGGAAACACCATATATTTT

d_call: TRBD2
clone_size: -
v_call: TRBV18
j_call: TRBJ2-3
cdr3_aa: CASSPSGPGTDTQYF
cdr3_nt: TGTGCCAGCTCACCTAGCGGGCCCGGAACAGATACGCAGTATTTT

d_call: TRBD1
clone_size: once
v_call: TRBV25-1
j_call: TRBJ1-6
cdr3_aa: CASTGQGGSPLHF
cdr3_nt: TGTGCCAGCACCGGACAGGGCGGTTCACCCCTCCACTTT

d_call: TRBD1
clone_size: -
v_call: TRBV5-1
j_call: TRBJ2-2
cdr3_aa: CASSPSVNRGAGELFF
cdr3_nt: TGCGCCAGCAGCCCGTCCGTAAACAGGGGCGCCGGGGAGCTGTTTTTT

d_call: -
clone_size: -
v_call: TRBV7-9
j_call: TRBJ2-2
cdr3_aa: CASSPGTLANTGELFF
cdr3_nt: TGTGCCAGCAGCCCAGGGACACTCGCGAACACCGGGGAGCTGTTTTTT

d_call: TRBD1
clone_size: once
v_call: TRBV29-1
j_call: TRBJ2-5
cdr3_aa: CSVEYQGAETQYF
cdr3_nt: TGCAGCGTTGAATATCAGGGGGCAGAGACCCAGTACTTC

d_call: TRBD2
clone_size: -
v_call: TRBV7-3
j_call: TRBJ2-3
cdr3_aa: CASSPERGGGTDTQYF
cdr3_nt: TGTGCCAGCAGCCCAGAGCGGGGGGGAGGCACAGATACGCAGTATTTT

d_call: -
clone_size: -
v_call: TRBV30
j_call: TRBJ1-1
cdr3_aa: CACGRVSTEAFF
cdr3_nt: TGTGCCTGTGGGAGGGTTTCCACTGAAGCTTTCTTT

d_call: -
clone_size: -
v_call: TRBV5-1
j_call: TRBJ1-2
cdr3_aa: CASSLKQPYGYTF
cdr3_nt: TGCGCCAGCAGCTTGAAACAGCCCTATGGCTACACCTTC

d_call: -
clone_size: -
v_call: TRBV6-5
j_call: TRBJ1-1
cdr3_aa: CASRSTSGAEAFF
cdr3_nt: TGTGCCAGCAGGTCGACATCTGGCGCTGAAGCTTTCTTT

d_call: TRBD1
clone_size: -
v_call: TRBV7-2
j_call: TRBJ1-6
cdr3_aa: CASSLRQGKSPLHF
cdr3_nt: TGTGCCAGCAGCTTGAGACAGGGAAAGTCACCCCTCCACTTT

d_call: -
clone_size: few
v_call: TRBV6-5
j_call: TRBJ1-3
cdr3_aa: CASNSADGNTIYF
cdr3_nt: TGTGCCAGCAACTCGGCGGATGGAAACACCATATATTTT

d_call: TRBD1
clone_size: -
v_call: TRBV19
j_call: TRBJ1-1
cdr3_aa: CASTKAQGGRGTEAFF
cdr3_nt: TGTGCCAGTACGAAAGCACAGGGGGGGCGAGGCACTGAAGCTTTCTTT

d_call: TRBD2
clone_size: -
v_call: TRBV5-4
j_call: TRBJ2-5
cdr3_aa: CASSLGPPRGGQETQYF
cdr3_nt: TGTGCCAGCAGCTTGGGGCCTCCCCGGGGGGGCCAAGAGACCCAGTACTTC

d_call: TRBD2
clone_size: -
v_call: TRBV5-1
j_call: TRBJ2-7
cdr3_aa: CASSLGVAGVSYEQYF
cdr3_nt: TGCGCCAGCAGTCTTGGAGTCGCGGGAGTTTCGTACGAGCAGTACTTC

d_call: -
clone_size: -
v_call: TRBV6-5
j_call: TRBJ2-1
cdr3_aa: CASRPLPGTEQFF
cdr3_nt: TGTGCCAGCAGACCCCTCCCGGGAACCGAGCAGTTCTTC

d_call: -
clone_size: few
v_call: TRBV4-3
j_call: TRBJ1-2
cdr3_aa: CASSQETDNYGYTF
cdr3_nt: TGCGCCAGCAGCCAAGAAACAGACAACTATGGCTACACCTTC

d_call: TRBD2
clone_size: -
v_call: TRBV7-3
j_call: TRBJ2-3
cdr3_aa: CASSSGTSGGAREKQDTQYF
cdr3_nt: TGTGCCAGCAGCTCCGGGACTAGCGGGGGGGCAAGGGAAAAACAAGATACGCAGTATTTT

d_call: -
clone_size: -
v_call: TRBV4-2
j_call: TRBJ2-7
cdr3_aa: CASSQGGTGVYEQYF
cdr3_nt: TGTGCCAGCAGCCAAGGCGGGACGGGAGTCTACGAGCAGTACTTC

d_call: -
clone_size: -
v_call: TRBV28
j_call: TRBJ1-2
cdr3_aa: CASTPTGPGDGYTF
cdr3_nt: TGTGCCAGCACCCCTACGGGGCCGGGGGATGGCTACACCTTC

d_call: TRBD1
clone_size: -
v_call: TRBV11-2
j_call: TRBJ2-5
cdr3_aa: CASSFTGTGATETQYF
cdr3_nt: TGTGCCAGCAGCTTTACCGGGACAGGGGCCACGGAGACCCAGTACTTC

d_call: -
clone_size: few
v_call: TRBV24-1
j_call: TRBJ2-2
cdr3_aa: CATSVGGSGRPNTGELFF
cdr3_nt: TGTGCCACCAGTGTGGGGGGAAGCGGACGCCCGAACACCGGGGAGCTGTTTTTT

d_call: TRBD1
clone_size: few
v_call: TRBV19
j_call: TRBJ1-6
cdr3_aa: CASSMTGDNSPLHF
cdr3_nt: TGTGCCAGTAGTATGACAGGGGATAATTCACCCCTCCACTTT

d_call: -
clone_size: -
v_call: TRBV28
j_call: TRBJ1-5
cdr3_aa: CASRGGRGNDQPQHF
cdr3_nt: TGTGCCAGCAGGGGAGGTCGGGGTAACGATCAGCCCCAGCATTTT

d_call: -
clone_size: -
v_call: TRBV6-4
j_call: TRBJ2-2
cdr3_aa: CASSERSTGELFF
cdr3_nt: TGTGCCAGCAGTGAGCGGAGCACCGGGGAGCTGTTTTTT

d_call: TRBD1
clone_size: -
v_call: TRBV18
j_call: TRBJ1-1
cdr3_aa: CASSSGQPANTEAFF
cdr3_nt: TGTGCCAGCTCATCGGGACAGCCGGCGAACACTGAAGCTTTCTTT

d_call: -
clone_size: -
v_call: TRBV28
j_call: TRBJ1-1
cdr3_aa: CASSLSLPEGTEAFF
cdr3_nt: TGTGCCAGCAGTTTAAGTCTTCCGGAGGGCACTGAAGCTTTCTTT

d_call: -
clone_size: -
v_call: TRBV5-1
j_call: TRBJ2-3
cdr3_aa: CASSAQPTSTDTQYF
cdr3_nt: TGCGCCAGCAGCGCCCAGCCGACTAGCACAGATACGCAGTATTTT

d_call: -
clone_size: -
v_call: TRBV14
j_call: TRBJ1-6
cdr3_aa: CASSQYAGRGVGNSPLHF
cdr3_nt: TGTGCCAGCAGCCAATATGCGGGCAGGGGCGTAGGGAATTCACCCCTCCACTTT

d_call: TRBD1
clone_size: -
v_call: TRBV19
j_call: TRBJ2-7
cdr3_aa: CASSRTGTGAYEQYF
cdr3_nt: TGTGCCAGTAGTCGGACCGGGACAGGGGCCTACGAGCAGTACTTC

d_call: TRBD1
clone_size: -
v_call: TRBV9
j_call: TRBJ2-5
cdr3_aa: CASSEGPDRVGETQYF
cdr3_nt: TGTGCCAGCAGCGAGGGGCCTGACAGGGTCGGGGAGACCCAGTACTTC

d_call: -
clone_size: -
v_call: TRBV25-1
j_call: TRBJ1-6
cdr3_aa: CASKSVSPDSPLHF
cdr3_nt: TGTGCCAGCAAATCGGTTTCTCCGGATTCACCCCTCCACTTT

d_call: TRBD2
clone_size: -
v_call: TRBV14
j_call: TRBJ2-2
cdr3_aa: CASSQRASSGRTWLTGELFF
cdr3_nt: TGTGCCAGCAGCCAACGCGCCTCTAGCGGGAGGACTTGGCTCACCGGGGAGCTGTTTTTT

d_call: TRBD1
clone_size: -
v_call: TRBV7-2
j_call: TRBJ2-1
cdr3_aa: CASSSGTGGNAQFF
cdr3_nt: TGTGCCAGCAGCTCTGGGACAGGTGGGAATGCGCAGTTCTTC